This TCR beta chain was identified in a study of vaccination and CD4 T cells after COVID-19. Across the study: Four females and six males made up the convalescents, two of whom were Hispanic.

Note on this clonotype: Its antigen is undetermined.

This CDR3 contains 14 residues. CDR1 is DFQATT and CDR2 is SNEGSKA in the germline V gene (reference sequence). With 6 bases removed from V and 2 bases from J, the gap between germline ends came to 15 bases. Treatment described: approximately nine-day PBMC culture with coronavirus spike peptide pools or control peptides (ViraFEST assay). An Oncomine TCR Beta short-read assay was used to sequence the DNA from cultured CD4+ T cells. TCRdb re-derived calls from the PCR reads in MiXCR, one entry per CDR3 protein. Of some 25,000 distinct CDR3 sequences detected, roughly 60% appear once; the ten largest clones hold about 15%.

This rearrangement joins TRBV20-1 to TRBJ2-3; D remains ambiguous. This TCR was sampled from a human donor who received a COVID-19 vaccine. The sequencing here drew on CD4+ T cells from blood, cultured in vitro, taken after SARS-CoV-2 vaccination. The CDR3 nucleotides read TGCAGTGCCATAATGTCCGGCAACACAGATACGCAGTATTTT. Amino acid sequence: CSAIMSGNTDTQYF.